This T cell receptor (beta chain) was sequenced during a study of T cells in Graves' hyperthyroidism and ophthalmopathy. RNA transcripts provided the source from which TCR beta CDR3 regions were amplified. A set of HTBI primers served as the primers for a first-round RT-PCR of the TCR CDR3. TCRdb passed the multiplex PCR reads through MiXCR, listing each CDR3 protein once. The data contain some 340,000 distinct CDR3 sequences, roughly 15% of them singletons. Reasons for excluding patients were uncontrolled infection, other autoimmune disease, pregnancy or lactation. Whole-study results and caveats: Median prediction lead before ophthalmopathy onset was 6.5 to 7 months with the model.

The table lists this clonotype with a count of one. Its antigen is still unknown. V lost 0 bases and J lost 12; bases outside the gene matches: 9. This CDR3 contains 14 residues. Germline lookup yields CDR1 SGDLS and CDR2 YYNGEE. This clonotype originated in a woman aged 40 to 50 with Graves' ophthalmopathy. The chain carries TRBV9 and TRBJ2-1, with TRBD1 identical over 7 bases. The sequencing sample was made of blood. This CDR3 is CASSVDLNRDRQFF. The DNA of the CDR3 is TGTGCCAGCAGCGTAGATCTAAACCGGGACAGGCAGTTCTTC.